This TCR beta chain was found in a study of regulatory T cells in long-lasting Graves disease (dated by TCRdb to 2020 to 2022). Regarding the study in general: In the newly diagnosed Graves' disease group, patients had been taking antithyroid drugs for less than 3 months. This study used TCR sequencing and RNA sequencing of peripheral blood to compare persistent Graves' disease patients against newly diagnosed Graves' disease patients. The study was registered as a clinical trial and conducted in China. A total of about 35 samples underwent TCR sequencing, from about 13 patients with persistent Graves' disease and 20 patients with newly diagnosed Graves' disease. General conclusions and limits of the study: A larger number of public clonotypes was shared among persistent patients (over 2,500) than among newly diagnosed patients (more than 850). The study examined only peripheral blood because the primary lesion, thyroid tissue, could not be accessed. Preferential use of TRBV28, TRBJ1-2 and TRBJ2-5 was observed in persistent disease, whereas TRBV20-1 and TRBJ2-1 were favored in newly diagnosed disease. As a limitation, the authors acknowledged that the small sample size may reduce accuracy. Sequencing and analysis were restricted to the TCR beta chain. Compared with newly diagnosed patients, patients with persistent Graves' disease had lower TCR Shannon entropy and fewer highly expanded clones, which suggests clonal expansion.

Libraries were built with multiplex PCR. Sequenced using an Illumina HiSeq 4000. iRepertoire HTBI primers and Arm-PCR amplification of CDR3 regions were used to construct TCR beta libraries. PCR products were gel purified before sequencing. Per the original workflow: Gene usage analysis of CDR3 amino acid clonotypes relied on the roughly 64 TRBV and more than twelve TRBJ segments identified across samples. Filtered high-quality paired reads were merged into contigs using COPE and FqMerger. BLAST was used to align contigs to the IMGT TRBV, TRBD and TRBJ reference genes, and CDR3 was defined following IMGT. Highly expanded clones were defined as clonotypes with a frequency above 0.1%. Shannon entropy was used to measure repertoire diversity, and the Gini coefficient was used to measure V-J evenness. A clonotype was considered public if more than one individual shared it. TCRdb trimmed the raw reads at Q25, called clones with MiXCR and kept productive beta chains. One record per CDR3 amino acid sequence lists the most common genes and DNA. The V and J calls were determined by TCRdb, not by the authors. The sample table holds hundreds of thousands of distinct CDR3 sequences, of which 15% to 20% were seen once. Around a sixth of the sample is taken by the ten largest.

The V end loses 6 bases and the J end loses 1 base, and a stretch of 10 bases separates them. The germline V gene provides CDR1 MNHNS and CDR2 SASEGT. The CDR3 holds 13 amino acids from the cysteine to the phenylalanine. Kept here is only the CDR3 DNA, which spans 39 bases and is read in frame from base 1. Per the publication, the time point label means: newly diagnosed GD, antithyroid drugs for less than 3 months. For both TCR sequencing and RNA sequencing, RNA was extracted from PBMCs in TRIzol. The diagnosis of Graves' disease followed American Thyroid Association guidelines. Recruitment of patients was carried out at an endocrinology department in Xi'an, China. From each patient, around 9 milliliters of peripheral blood was collected into an EDTA anticoagulant tube. Ficoll Paque Plus density gradient separation was used to isolate PBMCs, and no additional T cell sorting was done. An Agilent 2100 Bioanalyzer and agarose gel were used to check RNA quality, and a NanoDrop 2000 was used to measure RNA concentration.

With respect to this clonotype: No cognate antigen has been identified for it. Qualities for individual bases were not recorded, and no much larger clone is one base off.

These data were also filed under a second study, of T cells in Graves' hyperthyroidism and ophthalmopathy. That second report states: A patient counted as having stable Graves' hyperthyroidism if no progression to ophthalmopathy occurred over 18 months of follow-up. The hyperthyroidism patients were between 18 and 65 years old and newly diagnosed, with a disease duration of less than 2 months. Patients with uncontrolled infections, other autoimmune diseases, pregnancy or lactation were excluded. Diagnoses relied on clinical symptoms, serum thyroxine and TRAb, thyroid ultrasound and orbital computed tomography. A first-round RT-PCR of the TCR CDR3 used the HTBI primer set with the Qiagen OneStep RT-PCR kit. Most expanded thyroid clonotypes (frequency above 0.001) were also detected in blood, a finding suggesting that blood repertoires may reflect thyroid immune responses. A 13 V-J signature model separated ophthalmopathy from stable hyperthyroidism, with over 85% sensitivity and roughly 82% specificity in cross-validation and 80%/75% in testing. In validation, the model predicted progression to ophthalmopathy with 55% to 71% sensitivity and approximately 72% specificity, a median of 6.5 months before onset. To identify TCR V-J signatures that set the groups apart, the researchers used a discovery cohort of 100 or so patients, made up of approximately 43 with Graves' ophthalmopathy and about 60 with stable Graves' hyperthyroidism. An independent validation cohort of some 18 hyperthyroidism patients and 17 patients who later progressed to ophthalmopathy tested prospective prediction of ophthalmopathy. The 90 to 100 discovery patients were randomly divided into training and test sets at a 7:3 ratio. In over five Graves' hyperthyroidism patients, the study also compared T-cell repertoires from thyroid tissue with T-cell repertoires from blood. After sampling, hyperthyroidism patients received methimazole starting at 30 mg daily, and ophthalmopathy patients received high-dose intravenous methylprednisolone. The libraries were constructed in a second round of multiplex PCR and then size-selected and purified. Libraries were sequenced paired-end with 100 bp reads on an Illumina HiSeq2000. Raw data were processed with SOAPnuke, discarding reads with adapters, uncalled bases, mean Phred below 15, or no exact constant-primer or identifier match. High-quality paired reads were merged with COPE v1.2.5, and unique nucleotide sequences were defined as clonotypes. MiTCR v1.1 was used to align the clonotypes against IMGT TRBV, TRBD and TRBJ reference segments. Only V-J combinations with frequency above 0.0001, covering approximately 99% of repertoires, were analysed. A TCS score was defined as the ratio of F50 (clonal expansion) to E x V (chaos), with BLOSUM62-based TCRdist applied between CDR3 peptides within each V-J. Welch's t-statistics and random forest reduced around 520 V-J features to fewer than 15, which were used in a naive Bayes classifier (R e1071). Sample size was not statistically predetermined, and blinding of investigators to group allocation was not performed. According to the paper, TCR Vbeta CDR3 sequencing was carried out on around 140 peripheral blood samples, which came from under 50 ophthalmopathy, some 73 hyperthyroidism and roughly 17 progressor patients.

This sequence originates from a woman aged 25 to 39 with Graves disease. Donor details come from another sample of the same person, matched by shared clones. The input for sequencing was peripheral blood mononuclear cells (PBMCs), taken at new diagnosis, from a patient treated with antithyroid drugs. The rearranged chain carries TRBV6-1 and TRBJ2-7; 6 matching bases give a weak D call of TRBD1. This receptor carries the CDR3 CASSIQGSYEQYF. The bases are TGTGCCAGCAGCATACAGGGATCCTACGAGCAGTACTTC.